This TCR beta chain was identified during a study of Ad26.COV2.S vaccination and SARS-CoV-2 variants. Study-level findings and limits: It is possible that the TCR breadth and depth analyses underestimated the total T cell responses.

This table comes from immunoSEQ multiplex PCR, and its TCRdb copy is limited to in-frame clones, with some not included. The table records tens of thousands of clones, roughly 80% of them present only once. V lost 4 bases to trimming and J lost 0 bases, with 10 bases between them. CDR3 length: 15 residues. Germline loops: CDR1 LNHNV, CDR2 YYDKDF (reference sequence). There are many counts of this clone. The antigen remains unidentified. This TCR was recovered from a human donor who had recovered from COVID-19. The chain uses TRBV15 and TRBJ1-5; unclear D gene. This specimen consisted of peripheral blood, obtained after recovery from COVID-19. In DNA form, the CDR3 reads TGTGCCACCAGCAAAAGTCTCTATAGCAATCAGCCCCAGCATTTT. This encodes CATSKSLYSNQPQHF.